This T cell receptor beta chain originates from a study of blood T cell repertoires in COVID-19. Background on the study: Spain, Italy and the United States supplied samples that represented acute and convalescent COVID-19. T cells, B-cell-depleted T cells, or PBMCs supplied cDNA or gDNA.

In the authors' workflow: Estimates of nucleated cell counts were drawn from the amplification of reference gene primers. Data came from immunoSEQ multiplex PCR; TCRdb stores just in-frame clones and leaves some out. V and J calls and clone size are as listed in that table; D and trimming were resolved from the DNA. The data show around 300,000 clones, with 90% seen just once and roughly 7% held by the top ten. Those enrolled in Seattle joined during active infection and were followed longitudinally afterward. The CDR3 is 17 amino acids. The germline V gene encodes CDR1 SEHNR and CDR2 FQNEAQ (reference sequence). Trimming cost V 5 bases and J 4 bases, with 23 bases left between them.

The rearrangement links TRBV7-9 to TRBJ1-2; tentatively, D is TRBD1 (5 bases). The sample comprised peripheral blood. This sequence originates from a woman aged 25 to 45 with COVID-19, enrolled during active disease. Here the CDR3 DNA reads TGTGCCAGCAGCCTACAGGCGGAGCCTATGCAGACCTATGGCTACACCTTC. Protein: CASSLQAEPMQTYGYTF.